This is a list of T cell receptor beta chains from one sample in a study of blood T cell repertoires in COVID-19. The assay was immunoSEQ multiplex PCR, and TCRdb's table has in-frame clones only and misses some. The table has 150,000 to 200,000 clones, about 88% seen once. Sequencing input: peripheral blood. The receptor source for this set is a man younger than 35 with acute or convalescent COVID-19. The CDR3 runs from the conserved cysteine through the conserved F or W. Some rows mark clone size as missing; the rest say once, few, many or name a class of expanded clone.

j_call clone_size v_call cdr3_aa
TRBJ2-7 - TRBV30 CAWSVGHSYEQYF
TRBJ1-6 - TRBV28 CASSSPGTAPNSPLHF
TRBJ2-1 - TRBV18 CASSPRTSGGSYNEQFF
TRBJ1-2 - TRBV6-5 CASSSRDSEFVYTF
TRBJ2-7 - TRBV5-4 CASSLLNRDHEQYF
TRBJ1-2 - TRBV4-1 CASSQVPQGEGYGYTF
TRBJ2-7 - TRBV25-1 CASSRQGVTYEQYF
TRBJ1-6 - TRBV6-6 CASSYSGKSNSPLHF
TRBJ1-2 - TRBV7-9 CASSRDRAYGYTF
TRBJ2-3 - TRBV6-5 CASSSRLAGDGDTQYF
TRBJ1-1 - TRBV19 CASSSGTEAFF
TRBJ2-3 - TRBV7-9 CASSFGGQGSTDTQYF
TRBJ2-5 - TRBV11-3 CASSSGSENQETQYF
TRBJ1-4 few TRBV30 CAWSPRTASTNEKLFF
TRBJ2-3 - TRBV9 CASSVAGRGSTDTQYF
TRBJ1-2 once TRBV30 CAWKMAGGPNYGYTF
TRBJ1-3 - TRBV7-8 CASSLDRASGNTIYF
TRBJ2-7 - TRBV6-1 CASSDMGQGVREQYF
TRBJ2-2 - TRBV7-2 CASSLAGLAGAGELFF
TRBJ2-2 - TRBV21-1 CASSTDRVGDTGELFF
TRBJ2-5 - TRBV18 CASSPAQGLASIKTQYF
TRBJ1-4 - TRBV6-5 CASGRTLEKLFF
TRBJ2-5 - TRBV30 CAWTGQGQETQYF
TRBJ1-5 few TRBV19 CASSIDLGQGMVSNQPQHF
TRBJ2-3 once TRBV4-1 CASSHPGLAGGRGNTDTQYF
TRBJ1-2 - TRBV6-5 CASEGQGYYGYTF
TRBJ2-2 - TRBV5-1 CASSTGRAGELFF
TRBJ1-2 - TRBV5-1 CASSLAGQGFGYTF
TRBJ2-7 - TRBV5-1 CASSLYSGENYEQYF
TRBJ2-1 - TRBV13 CASSLTGALYNEQFF
TRBJ1-4 once TRBV7-9 CASSSGTGAATNEKLFF
TRBJ2-1 - TRBV24-1 CATSDMQGTAEQFF
TRBJ2-7 few TRBV19 CATTTGGGEQYF
TRBJ1-1 once TRBV5-6 CASSLGGGAFTEAFF
TRBJ1-2 - TRBV29-1 CSVEWQGIGYTF
TRBJ1-5 - TRBV5-1 CASSLVQIRSNQPQHF
TRBJ1-2 - TRBV11-2 CASSLTRQGLYSGYTF
TRBJ1-2 - TRBV6-5 CASSYSTSRNYYGYTF
TRBJ2-5 - TRBV9 CASSVTSGGETQYF
TRBJ2-4 few TRBV4-1 CASSPRFGEPQAKNIQYF
TRBJ2-1 - TRBV5-1 CASSLIMTGSSYNEQFF
TRBJ2-4 - TRBV2 CASRGLAKNIQYF
TRBJ1-6 - TRBV2 CASSTDRGFSPLHF
TRBJ2-7 - TRBV29-1 CSVDLGGRYEQYF
TRBJ2-1 - TRBV11-1 CASSENTGNEQFF
TRBJ1-2 - TRBV16 CASSQSGDGYTF
TRBJ1-1 once TRBV19 CASSVQTVNTEAFF
TRBJ2-4 - TRBV18 CASSPPRGGNIQYF
TRBJ2-7 - TRBV4-1 CASSQDPGLAYEQYF
TRBJ1-6 few TRBV19 CASSGQPNSPLHF
TRBJ2-3 - TRBV11-2 CASSPGKTQYF